This T cell receptor beta chain was profiled in a study of OX40 agonist ivuxolimab in advanced cancers. Background on the study: Dose-escalation patients had hepatocellular carcinoma, melanoma, renal cell or head and neck cancer.

TCRdb's table, derived via immunoSEQ multiplex PCR, lists solely in-frame clones and lacks some. The sample contains about 21,000 clones, 65% to 85% of which appear only once. Peripheral blood came from all dose cohorts at three timepoints. The starting material was CD4+ or CD8+ T cells sorted from blood, obtained in a trial of the OX40 agonist ivuxolimab. This receptor was identified in an adult with an advanced solid tumor such as melanoma, head and neck, liver or kidney cancer.

Written as DNA, the CDR3 is TGTGCCGCAGGGAACTACGAGCAGTACTTC. Amino acid sequence: CAAGNYEQYF. The rearrangement joins TRBV6-1 to TRBJ2-7, with a tentative D call TRBD1 (5 bases). V was cut by 11 bases and J by 3 bases, with 8 bases left in between. This CDR3 spans 10 amino acids. Germline values: CDR1 MNHNS, CDR2 SASEGT.